The clone carrying this TCR beta chain was counted ten times or more. Its specificity is unknown. Profiled with immunoSEQ multiplex PCR; TCRdb holds only in-frame clones, not every one. This sample has 300,000 to 400,000 clones, with around four fifths found just once. This sample was taken from a study of Ad26.COV2.S vaccination and SARS-CoV-2 variants. Findings of the study overall: Substantial post-vaccination breadth of spike-specific CD8+ and CD4+ T cell responses was reported. Higher spike-specific TCR breadth was found in vaccine recipients than in placebo recipients.

The sample's treatment: some 20 received Ad26.COV2.S at low or high dose, single or two shots; 5 received placebo; per-sample allocation not given. Day 63 following the first vaccine or placebo injection was when the samples were taken. Expressing Wuhan-strain SARS-CoV-2 spike, an Ad26 vector served as the vaccine. This clonotype originated in a person between 18 and 65 years old who received the Ad26.COV2.S COVID-19 vaccine or a placebo. The source was peripheral blood, collected in a trial of Ad26.COV2.S vaccine versus placebo.

CDR3 residues: CATSDSFSREYGYTF. The CDR3 bases are TGTGCCACCAGTGATTCTTTCAGCCGCGAATATGGCTACACCTTC. The chain is built from TRBV24-1 and TRBJ1-2; D gene unclear. This CDR3 spans 15 amino acids. CDR1 is KGHDR, CDR2 SFDVKD, per germline. Trimming left V 2 bases short and J 5 bases short, with 14 bases between.